In this sample, the clone carrying this T cell receptor (beta chain) is medium-sized. Antigen unknown. CDR3 size: 14 residues. The V segment lost 3 bases and the J segment 1 base; nucleotides outside the gene matches: 2. Germline assignment: CDR1 LNHDA and CDR2 SQIVND (reference sequence). The data were produced by immunoSEQ multiplex PCR, yet TCRdb's version contains in-frame clones alone and is incomplete. This sample has approximately 81,000 clones, with roughly 79% found just once. This entry comes from a study of radiotherapy plus CTLA-4 blockade in lung cancer. Study observations and caveats: Radiotherapy with ipilimumab was followed by blood expansion of tumor-derived clones. Per reports, early blood T cell clone dynamics, plus interferon-beta, forecast response most strongly.

This receptor was taken from a human donor with non-small cell lung cancer who had a partial response to radiotherapy plus ipilimumab. Some clones in this sample may be carry-over from other donors' samples. The starting material was peripheral blood, obtained from a patient treated with radiotherapy plus ipilimumab. This chain connects TRBV19 to TRBJ1-1, with TRBD1 identical over 7 bases. The CDR3: CASSMKGANTEAFF. The CDR3 region has the DNA TGTGCCAGTAGTATGAAGGGGGCGAACACTGAAGCTTTCTTT.